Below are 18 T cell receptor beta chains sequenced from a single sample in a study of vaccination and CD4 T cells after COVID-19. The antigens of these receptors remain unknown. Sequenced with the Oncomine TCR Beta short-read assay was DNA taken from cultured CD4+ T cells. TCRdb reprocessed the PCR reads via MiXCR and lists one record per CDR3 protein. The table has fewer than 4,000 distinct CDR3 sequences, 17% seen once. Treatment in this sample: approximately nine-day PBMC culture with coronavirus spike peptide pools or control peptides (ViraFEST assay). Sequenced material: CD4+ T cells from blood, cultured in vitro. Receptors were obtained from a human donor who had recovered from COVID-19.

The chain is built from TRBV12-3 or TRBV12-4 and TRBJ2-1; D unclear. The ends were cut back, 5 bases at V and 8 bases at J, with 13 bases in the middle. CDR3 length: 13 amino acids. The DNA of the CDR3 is TGTGCCAGCAGTAACCCCCCAAGGGATGAGCAGTTCTTC. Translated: CASSNPPRDEQFF.

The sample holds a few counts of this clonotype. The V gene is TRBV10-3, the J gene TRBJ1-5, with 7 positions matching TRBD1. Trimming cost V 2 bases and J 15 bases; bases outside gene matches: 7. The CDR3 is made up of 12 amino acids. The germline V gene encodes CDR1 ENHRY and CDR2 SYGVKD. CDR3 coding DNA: TGTGCCATCAGTGAGCCGGGACAGAAAAGGCATTTT. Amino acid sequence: CAISEPGQKRHF.

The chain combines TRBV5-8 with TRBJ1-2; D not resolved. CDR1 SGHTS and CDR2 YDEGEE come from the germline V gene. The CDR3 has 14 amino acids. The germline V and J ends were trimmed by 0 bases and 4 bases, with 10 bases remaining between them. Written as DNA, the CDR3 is TGTGCCAGCAGCTTGGGTAGAGGGAGCTATGGCTACACCTTC. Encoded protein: CASSLGRGSYGYTF.

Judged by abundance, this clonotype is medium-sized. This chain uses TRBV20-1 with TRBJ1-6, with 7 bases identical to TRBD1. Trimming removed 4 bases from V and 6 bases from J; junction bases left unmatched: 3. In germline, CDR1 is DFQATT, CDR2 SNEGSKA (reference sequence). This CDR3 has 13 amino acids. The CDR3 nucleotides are TGCAGTGCTAACCGGGACAGTAATTCACCCCTCCACTTT. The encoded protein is CSANRDSNSPLHF.

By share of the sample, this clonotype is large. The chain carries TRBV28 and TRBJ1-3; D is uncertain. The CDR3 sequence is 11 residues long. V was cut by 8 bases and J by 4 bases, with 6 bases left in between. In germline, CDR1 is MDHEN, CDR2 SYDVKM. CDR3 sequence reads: CASGEGNTIYF. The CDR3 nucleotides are TGTGCCAGCGGGGAGGGAAACACCATATATTTT.

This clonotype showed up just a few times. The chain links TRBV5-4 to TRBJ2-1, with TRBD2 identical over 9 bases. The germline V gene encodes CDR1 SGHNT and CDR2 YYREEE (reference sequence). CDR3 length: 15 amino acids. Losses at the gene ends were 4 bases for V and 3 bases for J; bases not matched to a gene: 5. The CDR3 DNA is TGTGCCAGCAGCCTAGCGGGACAGAACTACAATGAGCAGTTCTTC. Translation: CASSLAGQNYNEQFF.

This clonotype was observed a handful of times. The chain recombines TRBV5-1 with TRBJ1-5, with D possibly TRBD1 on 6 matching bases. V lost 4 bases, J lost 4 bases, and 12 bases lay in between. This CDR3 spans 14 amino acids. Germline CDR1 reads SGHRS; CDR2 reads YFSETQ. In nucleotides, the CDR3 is TGCGCCAGCAGCCCGGGACATCGAAATCAGCCCCAGCATTTT. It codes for CASSPGHRNQPQHF.

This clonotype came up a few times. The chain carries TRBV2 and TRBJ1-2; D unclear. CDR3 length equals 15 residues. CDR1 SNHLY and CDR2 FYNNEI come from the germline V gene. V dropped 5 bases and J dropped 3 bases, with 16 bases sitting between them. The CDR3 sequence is CASSRSARTDYGYTF. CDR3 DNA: TGTGCCAGCAGTAGATCGGCCAGAACGGACTATGGCTACACCTTC.

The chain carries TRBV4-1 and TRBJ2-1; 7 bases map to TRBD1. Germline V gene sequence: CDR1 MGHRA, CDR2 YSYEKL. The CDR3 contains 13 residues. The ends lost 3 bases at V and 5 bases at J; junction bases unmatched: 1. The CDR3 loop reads CASSQGTDNEQFF. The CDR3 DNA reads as TGCGCCAGCAGCCAGGGGACAGACAATGAGCAGTTCTTC.

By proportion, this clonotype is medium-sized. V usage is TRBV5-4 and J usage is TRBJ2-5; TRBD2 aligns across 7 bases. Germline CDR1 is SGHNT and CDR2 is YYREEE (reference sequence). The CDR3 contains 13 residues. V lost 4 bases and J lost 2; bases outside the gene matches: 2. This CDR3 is CASSRGLQETQYF. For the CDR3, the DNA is TGTGCCAGCAGCCGGGGACTACAAGAGACCCAGTACTTC.

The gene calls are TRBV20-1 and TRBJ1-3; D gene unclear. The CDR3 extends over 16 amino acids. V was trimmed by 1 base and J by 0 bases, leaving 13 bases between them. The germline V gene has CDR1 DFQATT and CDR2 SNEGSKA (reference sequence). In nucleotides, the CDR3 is TGCAGTGCTAGAGGTCCCGCAGGCAACTCTGGAAACACCATATATTTT. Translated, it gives CSARGPAGNSGNTIYF.

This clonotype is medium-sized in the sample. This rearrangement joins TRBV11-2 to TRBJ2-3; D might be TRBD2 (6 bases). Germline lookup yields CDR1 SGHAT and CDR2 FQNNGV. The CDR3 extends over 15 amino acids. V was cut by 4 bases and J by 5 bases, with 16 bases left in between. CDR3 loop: CASSSLAGGRDTQYF. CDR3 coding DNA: TGTGCCAGCAGCTCACTAGCTGGAGGTCGAGATACGCAGTATTTT. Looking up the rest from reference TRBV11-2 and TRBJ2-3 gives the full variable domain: EAGVAQSPRYKIIEKRQSVAFWCNPISGHATLYWYQQILGQGPKLLIQFQNNGVVDDSQLPKDRFSAERLKGVDSTLKIQPAKLEDSAVYLCASSSLAGGRDTQYFGPGTRLTVL.

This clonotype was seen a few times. For the CDR3, the DNA is TGTGCCAGCAGCGCGGAAGGGGATTCACCCCTCCACTTT. This codes for CASSAEGDSPLHF. This chain links TRBV11-3 with TRBJ1-6; possible D gene TRBD1, 5 bases. Between the trimmed V and J ends, which lost 5 bases and 8 bases, there was a span of 10 bases. CDR3 size: 13 residues. Germline values: CDR1 SGHNT, CDR2 YENEEA.

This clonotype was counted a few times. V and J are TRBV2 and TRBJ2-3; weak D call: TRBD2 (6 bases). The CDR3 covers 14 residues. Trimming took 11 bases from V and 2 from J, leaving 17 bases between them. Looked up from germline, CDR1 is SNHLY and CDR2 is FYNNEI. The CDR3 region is CAGNRDFSTDTQYF. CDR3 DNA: TGTGCCGGGAACCGGGACTTCTCCACAGATACGCAGTATTTT.

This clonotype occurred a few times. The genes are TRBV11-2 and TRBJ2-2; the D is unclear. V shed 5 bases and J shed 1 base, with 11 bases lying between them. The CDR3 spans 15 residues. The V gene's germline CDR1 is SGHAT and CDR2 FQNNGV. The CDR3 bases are TGTGCCAGCAGCCGGGCGGACGTGAACACCGGGGAGCTGTTTTTT. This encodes CASSRADVNTGELFF. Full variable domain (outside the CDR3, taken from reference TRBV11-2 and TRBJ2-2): EAGVAQSPRYKIIEKRQSVAFWCNPISGHATLYWYQQILGQGPKLLIQFQNNGVVDDSQLPKDRFSAERLKGVDSTLKIQPAKLEDSAVYLCASSRADVNTGELFFGEGSRLTVL.

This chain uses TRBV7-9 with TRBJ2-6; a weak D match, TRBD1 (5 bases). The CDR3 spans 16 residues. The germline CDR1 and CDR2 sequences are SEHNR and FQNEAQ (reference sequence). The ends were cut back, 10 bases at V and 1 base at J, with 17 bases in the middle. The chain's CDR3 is CAMLIRALSGANVLTF. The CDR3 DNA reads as TGTGCCATGCTAATCAGGGCTTTGTCTGGGGCCAACGTCCTGACTTTC.

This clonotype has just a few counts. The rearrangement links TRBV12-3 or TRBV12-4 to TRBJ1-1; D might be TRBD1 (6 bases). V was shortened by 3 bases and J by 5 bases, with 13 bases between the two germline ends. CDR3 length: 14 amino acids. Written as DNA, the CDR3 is TGTGCCAGCAGTTTGGGGGGGCGGCAAACTGAAGCTTTCTTT. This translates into CASSLGGRQTEAFF.

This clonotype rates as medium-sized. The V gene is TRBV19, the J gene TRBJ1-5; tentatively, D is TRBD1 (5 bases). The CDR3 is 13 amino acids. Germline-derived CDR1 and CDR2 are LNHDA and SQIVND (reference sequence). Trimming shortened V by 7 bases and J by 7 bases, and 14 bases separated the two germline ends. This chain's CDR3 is CASTTGPRQPQHF. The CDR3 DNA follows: TGTGCCAGTACTACGGGGCCCCGGCAGCCCCAGCATTTT. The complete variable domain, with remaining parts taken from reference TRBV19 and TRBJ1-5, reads DGGITQSPKYLFRKEGQNVTLSCEQNLNHDAMYWYRQDPGQGLRLIYYSQIVNDFQKGDIAEGYSVSREKKESFPLTVTSAQKNPTAFYLCASTTGPRQPQHFGDGTRLSIL.